The rows below give T cell receptor beta chains drawn from one sample of a study of blood T cell repertoires in COVID-19. Produced via immunoSEQ multiplex PCR; TCRdb's table is partial and in-frame only. The sample has 100,000 to 150,000 clones; approximately 86% are singletons. Sequences were obtained from PBMCs or T cells enriched from blood (not recorded which). All receptors derive from a woman between 50 and 59 years old who had recovered from COVID-19. The CDR3 runs from the conserved cysteine through the conserved F or W. A D gene is named only where the DNA matches it firmly. Size is stated for part of the rows, as once, few or many counts, or as a class when the clone is expanded.

clone_size	v_call	d_call	j_call	cdr3_aa	cdr3_nt
-	TRBV11-2	TRBD1	TRBJ2-2	CASSLGQGRTGELFF	TGTGCCAGCAGCTTAGGACAGGGGCGAACCGGGGAGCTGTTTTTT
-	TRBV12-3/TRBV12-4	TRBD2	TRBJ2-7	CASSRWGGDEQYF	TGTGCCAGCAGTCGATGGGGGGGAGACGAGCAGTACTTC
few	TRBV7-6	TRBD2	TRBJ2-7	CASSVADGTTYEQYF	TGTGCCAGCAGCGTAGCTGACGGGACTACTTACGAGCAGTACTTC
-	TRBV4-1	TRBD1	TRBJ2-1	CASSQGQYNEQFF	TGCGCCAGCAGCCAGGGACAGTACAATGAGCAGTTCTTC
once	TRBV5-1	-	TRBJ1-5	CASSLSGGLGNQPQHF	TGCGCCAGCAGCTTGTCCGGGGGTTTGGGCAATCAGCCCCAGCATTTT
-	TRBV13	TRBD1	TRBJ1-3	CASKTGSGNTIYF	TGTGCCAGCAAGACAGGGTCTGGAAACACCATATATTTT
-	TRBV7-3	TRBD2	TRBJ2-3	CASSSLSGGETDTQYF	TGTGCCAGCAGCTCCCTTAGCGGGGGGGAGACAGATACGCAGTATTTT
once	TRBV7-2	-	TRBJ1-4	CASSFRGRNEKLFF	TGTGCCAGCAGCTTTAGAGGGCGGAATGAAAAACTGTTTTTT
once	TRBV5-1	TRBD2	TRBJ2-3	CASTKLPLGDGTSGGITDTQYF	TGCGCCAGCACCAAATTACCCCTAGGGGATGGGACTAGCGGGGGGATCACAGATACGCAGTATTTT
-	TRBV9	TRBD1	TRBJ1-1	CASSGTGGADTEAFF	TGTGCCAGCAGCGGGACAGGGGGCGCGGACACTGAAGCTTTCTTT
once	TRBV10-2	TRBD2	TRBJ2-5	CASSEGSGGAQETQYF	TGCGCCAGCAGTGAGGGTAGCGGGGGGGCCCAAGAGACCCAGTACTTC
-	TRBV12-3/TRBV12-4	TRBD2	TRBJ2-1	CASSGLAGNEQFF	TGTGCCAGCAGCGGACTAGCCGGCAATGAGCAGTTCTTC
-	TRBV6-2/TRBV6-3	TRBD1	TRBJ1-5	CASSTDRDQPQHF	TGTGCCAGCAGTACAGACAGGGATCAGCCCCAGCATTTT
-	TRBV29-1	-	TRBJ2-7	CSVWWVGEHEQYF	TGCAGCGTTTGGTGGGTAGGGGAACACGAGCAGTACTTC
-	TRBV6-1	-	TRBJ2-7	CASSEQTTYEQYF	TGTGCCAGCAGTGAACAGACAACCTACGAGCAGTACTTC
-	TRBV10-1	TRBD1	TRBJ1-1	CASSEAGTGGTEAFF	TGCGCCAGCAGTGAGGCCGGGACAGGGGGGACTGAAGCTTTCTTT
-	TRBV2	-	TRBJ2-6	CASSESGAGANVLTF	TGTGCCAGCAGTGAATCGGGGGCTGGGGCCAACGTCCTGACTTTC
-	TRBV5-5	TRBD1	TRBJ1-2	CASSPGGGGQGRYGYTF	TGTGCCAGCAGCCCCGGGGGAGGGGGACAGGGGCGCTATGGCTACACCTTC
-	TRBV2	TRBD2	TRBJ2-4	CASSEGSPSGGAKNIQYF	TGTGCCAGCAGTGAAGGTAGCCCTAGCGGGGGGGCAAAAAACATTCAGTACTTC
-	TRBV5-1	TRBD2	TRBJ2-3	CASSLVASGGTDTQYF	TGCGCCAGCAGCTTGGTTGCTAGCGGGGGTACAGATACGCAGTATTTT
-	TRBV3-1/TRBV3-2	TRBD2	TRBJ2-4	CASSQGMVAGGPRGF	TGTGCCAGCAGCCAGGGGATGGTTGCGGGGGGACCCAGGGGCTTC
-	TRBV24-1	-	TRBJ2-2	CATKDRNTGELFF	TGTGCCACCAAAGACAGGAACACCGGGGAGCTGTTTTTT
-	TRBV29-1	-	TRBJ2-4	CSVGEEGLGNIQYF	TGCAGCGTTGGGGAGGAAGGGCTGGGAAACATTCAGTACTTC
-	TRBV5-1	TRBD1	TRBJ2-7	CASSFQGAYEQYF	TGCGCCAGCAGCTTCCAGGGGGCCTACGAGCAGTACTTC
-	TRBV28	TRBD1	TRBJ1-5	CASSLRGLGNQPQHF	TGTGCCAGCAGTTTAAGGGGGCTGGGCAATCAGCCCCAGCATTTT
-	TRBV18	TRBD1	TRBJ2-5	CASSPPRGQETQYF	TGTGCCAGCTCACCACCTAGGGGGCAGGAGACCCAGTACTTC
-	TRBV5-1	TRBD1	TRBJ2-7	CASSYGTAYEQYF	TGCGCCAGCAGCTATGGGACAGCCTACGAGCAGTACTTC
once	TRBV6-2/TRBV6-3	TRBD2	TRBJ2-5	CASSYSTILAGSQETQYF	TGTGCCAGCAGTTACTCCACCATTTTAGCGGGGAGTCAAGAGACCCAGTACTTC
-	TRBV18	TRBD1	TRBJ1-1	CASYKGQGRWTEAFF	TGTGCCAGCTACAAGGGACAGGGGAGATGGACTGAAGCTTTCTTT
-	TRBV12-5	-	TRBJ1-1	CASGPLGRGVTEAFF	TGTGCTAGTGGTCCCCTCGGCAGGGGAGTCACTGAAGCTTTCTTT
-	TRBV5-1	TRBD1	TRBJ1-2	CASSLAVSAGGGYTF	TGCGCCAGCAGCTTGGCTGTCTCGGCAGGGGGAGGCTACACCTTC
-	TRBV27	-	TRBJ1-4	CASSLPEVNEKLFF	TGTGCCAGCAGTTTACCGGAGGTTAACGAAAAACTGTTTTTT
once	TRBV6-5	TRBD1	TRBJ2-5	CASRLYRGETQYF	TGTGCCAGCAGACTCTACAGGGGAGAGACCCAGTACTTC
once	TRBV19	TRBD1	TRBJ1-1	CASHMDRGNTEAFF	TGTGCCAGTCACATGGACAGGGGGAACACTGAAGCTTTCTTT
-	TRBV12-3/TRBV12-4	TRBD2	TRBJ2-5	CASSFGSGETQYF	TGTGCCAGCAGTTTCGGTAGCGGGGAGACCCAGTACTTC
-	TRBV10-1	TRBD2	TRBJ2-5	CASESGEVETQYF	TGCGCCAGCGAAAGCGGGGAGGTGGAGACCCAGTACTTC
-	TRBV7-7	TRBD1	TRBJ2-1	CASSRRQGGEQFF	TGTGCTAGCAGCAGAAGACAGGGCGGTGAGCAGTTCTTC
-	TRBV27	-	TRBJ1-6	CASTGPGSNSPLHF	TGTGCCAGCACCGGGCCGGGGAGTAATTCACCCCTCCACTTT
-	TRBV25-1	-	TRBJ2-5	CASSPRGRIRQETQYF	TGTGCCAGCAGTCCCCGGGGTAGGATAAGGCAAGAGACCCAGTACTTC
-	TRBV5-1	TRBD1	TRBJ1-4	CASSLVAGGYEKLFF	TGCGCCAGCAGCTTGGTGGCAGGGGGTTACGAAAAACTGTTTTTT
-	TRBV6-2/TRBV6-3	-	TRBJ1-2	CASSAGTSWAYGYTF	TGTGCCAGCAGTGCCGGGACATCCTGGGCTTATGGCTACACCTTC
-	TRBV2	TRBD1	TRBJ1-5	CASGTGFVNQPQHF	TGTGCCAGCGGGACAGGTTTTGTCAATCAGCCCCAGCATTTT
-	TRBV9	TRBD2	TRBJ2-3	CASSVYAGGHGTDTQYF	TGTGCCAGCAGCGTATATGCGGGGGGGCATGGGACAGATACGCAGTATTTT
-	TRBV10-3	TRBD1	TRBJ2-5	CAISSGTGYQETQYF	TGTGCCATCAGCTCCGGGACAGGGTACCAAGAGACCCAGTACTTC
-	TRBV7-9	TRBD1	TRBJ1-4	CASSQTGAINEKLFF	TGTGCCAGCAGTCAAACAGGGGCCATTAATGAAAAACTGTTTTTT
few	TRBV7-2	TRBD1	TRBJ2-1	CASSPIGTGDPNEQFF	TGTGCCAGCAGCCCGATCGGGACAGGGGACCCCAATGAGCAGTTCTTC
-	TRBV5-1	TRBD1	TRBJ1-6	CASSPGTGNSPLHF	TGCGCCAGCAGCCCCGGGACAGGGAATTCACCCCTCCACTTT
once	TRBV6-5	-	TRBJ1-2	CASRTETSYGYTF	TGTGCCAGCCGGACAGAAACTTCTTATGGCTACACCTTC
many	TRBV27	TRBD1	TRBJ1-5	CASSGTGALSNQPQHF	TGTGCCAGCAGCGGTACAGGGGCCCTTAGCAATCAGCCCCAGCATTTT
-	TRBV19	-	TRBJ2-5	CASNRVGQETQYF	TGTGCCAGCAACAGGGTCGGCCAAGAGACCCAGTACTTC
-	TRBV29-1	TRBD1	TRBJ2-7	CSVEATGDSYEQYF	TGCAGCGTTGAAGCTACAGGGGATTCCTACGAGCAGTACTTC
once	TRBV13	TRBD2	TRBJ2-7	CASSRTSGAEQYF	TGTGCCAGCAGCCGGACTAGCGGGGCCGAGCAGTACTTC
-	TRBV7-3	-	TRBJ2-3	CASSPGTPTDTQYF	TGTGCCAGCAGCCCCGGGACACCCACAGATACGCAGTATTTT
-	TRBV29-1	-	TRBJ2-1	CRAGDNEQFF	TGCAGGGCCGGGGACAATGAGCAGTTCTTC
once	TRBV6-5	TRBD1	TRBJ1-6	CASSTDRDSPLHF	TGTGCCAGCAGTACCGACAGGGATTCACCCCTCCACTTT
-	TRBV25-1	TRBD1	TRBJ1-1	CASSLSTTGGRRTEAFF	TGTGCCAGCAGCCTCTCGACTACAGGGGGCCGTCGCACTGAAGCTTTCTTT
once	TRBV4-3	-	TRBJ1-5	CASSQDLRDNQPQHF	TGCGCCAGCAGCCAAGATTTGAGGGACAATCAGCCCCAGCATTTT
once	TRBV7-2	-	TRBJ2-3	CASSLAVAASTDTQYF	TGTGCCAGCAGCTTAGCGGTAGCGGCTAGCACAGATACGCAGTATTTT
-	TRBV5-6	-	TRBJ2-7	CASSFNRGAYEQYF	TGTGCCAGCAGCTTTAATAGGGGTGCCTACGAGCAGTACTTC